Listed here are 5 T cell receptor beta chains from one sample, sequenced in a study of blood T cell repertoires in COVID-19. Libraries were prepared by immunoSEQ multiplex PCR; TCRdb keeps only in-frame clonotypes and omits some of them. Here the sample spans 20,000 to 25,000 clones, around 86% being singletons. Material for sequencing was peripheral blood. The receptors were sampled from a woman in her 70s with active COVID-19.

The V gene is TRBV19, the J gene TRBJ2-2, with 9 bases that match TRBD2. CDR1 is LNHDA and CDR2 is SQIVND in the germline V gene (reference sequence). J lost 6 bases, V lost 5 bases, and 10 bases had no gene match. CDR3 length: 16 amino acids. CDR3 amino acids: CASSLLSRGGAGELFF. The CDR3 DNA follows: TGTGCCAGTAGTCTCCTCTCGCGGGGGGGAGCCGGGGAGCTGTTTTTT.

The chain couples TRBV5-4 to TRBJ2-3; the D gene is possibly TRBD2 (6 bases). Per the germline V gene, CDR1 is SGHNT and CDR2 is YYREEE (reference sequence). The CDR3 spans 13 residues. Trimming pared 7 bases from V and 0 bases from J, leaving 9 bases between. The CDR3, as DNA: TGTGCCAGCCGGGGGTCTAGCACAGATACGCAGTATTTT. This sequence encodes CASRGSSTDTQYF.

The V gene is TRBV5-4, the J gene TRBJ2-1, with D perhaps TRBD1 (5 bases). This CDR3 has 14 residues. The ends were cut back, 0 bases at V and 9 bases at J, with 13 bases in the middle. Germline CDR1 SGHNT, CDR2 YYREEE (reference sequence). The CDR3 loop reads CASSLAIREGEQFF. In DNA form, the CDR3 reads TGTGCCAGCAGCTTGGCCATCAGGGAAGGTGAGCAGTTCTTC.

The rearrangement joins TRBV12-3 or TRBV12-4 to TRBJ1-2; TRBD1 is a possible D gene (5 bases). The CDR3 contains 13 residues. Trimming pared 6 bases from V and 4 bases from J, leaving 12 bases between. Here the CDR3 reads CASSPRQTYGYTF. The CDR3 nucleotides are TGTGCCAGCAGCCCTAGACAGACCTATGGCTACACCTTC.

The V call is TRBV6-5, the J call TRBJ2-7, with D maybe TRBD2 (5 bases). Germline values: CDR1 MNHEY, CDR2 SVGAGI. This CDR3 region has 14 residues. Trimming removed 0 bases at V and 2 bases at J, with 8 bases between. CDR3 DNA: TGTGCCAGCAGTTACTCGATGAGGGCCTACGAGCAGTACTTC. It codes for CASSYSMRAYEQYF.